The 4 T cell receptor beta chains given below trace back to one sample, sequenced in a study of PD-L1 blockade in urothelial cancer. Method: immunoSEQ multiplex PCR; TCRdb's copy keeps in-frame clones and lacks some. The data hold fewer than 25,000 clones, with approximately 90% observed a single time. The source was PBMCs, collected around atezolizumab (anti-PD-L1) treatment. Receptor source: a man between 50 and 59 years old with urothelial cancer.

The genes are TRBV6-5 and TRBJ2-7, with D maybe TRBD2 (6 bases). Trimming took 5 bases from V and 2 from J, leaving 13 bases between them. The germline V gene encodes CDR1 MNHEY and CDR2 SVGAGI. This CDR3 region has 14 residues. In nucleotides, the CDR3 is TGTGCCAGCAGTCCCCGGACTATAGCCTACGAGCAGTACTTC. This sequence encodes CASSPRTIAYEQYF.

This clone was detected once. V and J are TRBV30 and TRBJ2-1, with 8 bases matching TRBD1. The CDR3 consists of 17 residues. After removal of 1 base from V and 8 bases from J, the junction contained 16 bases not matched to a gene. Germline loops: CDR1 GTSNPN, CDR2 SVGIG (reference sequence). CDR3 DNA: TGTGCCTGGAGTGCTCTGGGGACAGGTCAGCGGCGGGATGAGCAGTTCTTC. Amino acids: CAWSALGTGQRRDEQFF. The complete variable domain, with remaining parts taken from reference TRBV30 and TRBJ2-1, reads SQTIHQWPATLVQPVGSPLSLECTVEGTSNPNLYWYRQAAGRGLQLLFYSVGIGQISSEVPQNLSASRPQDRQFILSSKKLLLSDSGFYLCAWSALGTGQRRDEQFFGPGTRLTVL.

The CDR3 bases are TGTGCCAGCAGCTTGACATTTTACAATGAGCAGTTCTTC. It translates to CASSLTFYNEQFF. The chain combines TRBV5-4 with TRBJ2-1, with D hard to call. Germline V gene data show CDR1 as SGHNT and CDR2 as YYREEE (reference sequence). Trimming shortened V by 1 base and J by 4 bases, and 6 bases separated the two germline ends. This CDR3 has 13 amino acids.

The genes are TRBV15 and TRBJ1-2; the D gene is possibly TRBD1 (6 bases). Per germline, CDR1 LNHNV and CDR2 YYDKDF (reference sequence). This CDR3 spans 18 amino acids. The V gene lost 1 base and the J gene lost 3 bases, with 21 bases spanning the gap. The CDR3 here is CATSRVMAGAPKDYGYTF. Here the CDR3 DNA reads TGTGCCACCAGCAGAGTTATGGCAGGGGCCCCAAAGGACTATGGCTACACCTTC.